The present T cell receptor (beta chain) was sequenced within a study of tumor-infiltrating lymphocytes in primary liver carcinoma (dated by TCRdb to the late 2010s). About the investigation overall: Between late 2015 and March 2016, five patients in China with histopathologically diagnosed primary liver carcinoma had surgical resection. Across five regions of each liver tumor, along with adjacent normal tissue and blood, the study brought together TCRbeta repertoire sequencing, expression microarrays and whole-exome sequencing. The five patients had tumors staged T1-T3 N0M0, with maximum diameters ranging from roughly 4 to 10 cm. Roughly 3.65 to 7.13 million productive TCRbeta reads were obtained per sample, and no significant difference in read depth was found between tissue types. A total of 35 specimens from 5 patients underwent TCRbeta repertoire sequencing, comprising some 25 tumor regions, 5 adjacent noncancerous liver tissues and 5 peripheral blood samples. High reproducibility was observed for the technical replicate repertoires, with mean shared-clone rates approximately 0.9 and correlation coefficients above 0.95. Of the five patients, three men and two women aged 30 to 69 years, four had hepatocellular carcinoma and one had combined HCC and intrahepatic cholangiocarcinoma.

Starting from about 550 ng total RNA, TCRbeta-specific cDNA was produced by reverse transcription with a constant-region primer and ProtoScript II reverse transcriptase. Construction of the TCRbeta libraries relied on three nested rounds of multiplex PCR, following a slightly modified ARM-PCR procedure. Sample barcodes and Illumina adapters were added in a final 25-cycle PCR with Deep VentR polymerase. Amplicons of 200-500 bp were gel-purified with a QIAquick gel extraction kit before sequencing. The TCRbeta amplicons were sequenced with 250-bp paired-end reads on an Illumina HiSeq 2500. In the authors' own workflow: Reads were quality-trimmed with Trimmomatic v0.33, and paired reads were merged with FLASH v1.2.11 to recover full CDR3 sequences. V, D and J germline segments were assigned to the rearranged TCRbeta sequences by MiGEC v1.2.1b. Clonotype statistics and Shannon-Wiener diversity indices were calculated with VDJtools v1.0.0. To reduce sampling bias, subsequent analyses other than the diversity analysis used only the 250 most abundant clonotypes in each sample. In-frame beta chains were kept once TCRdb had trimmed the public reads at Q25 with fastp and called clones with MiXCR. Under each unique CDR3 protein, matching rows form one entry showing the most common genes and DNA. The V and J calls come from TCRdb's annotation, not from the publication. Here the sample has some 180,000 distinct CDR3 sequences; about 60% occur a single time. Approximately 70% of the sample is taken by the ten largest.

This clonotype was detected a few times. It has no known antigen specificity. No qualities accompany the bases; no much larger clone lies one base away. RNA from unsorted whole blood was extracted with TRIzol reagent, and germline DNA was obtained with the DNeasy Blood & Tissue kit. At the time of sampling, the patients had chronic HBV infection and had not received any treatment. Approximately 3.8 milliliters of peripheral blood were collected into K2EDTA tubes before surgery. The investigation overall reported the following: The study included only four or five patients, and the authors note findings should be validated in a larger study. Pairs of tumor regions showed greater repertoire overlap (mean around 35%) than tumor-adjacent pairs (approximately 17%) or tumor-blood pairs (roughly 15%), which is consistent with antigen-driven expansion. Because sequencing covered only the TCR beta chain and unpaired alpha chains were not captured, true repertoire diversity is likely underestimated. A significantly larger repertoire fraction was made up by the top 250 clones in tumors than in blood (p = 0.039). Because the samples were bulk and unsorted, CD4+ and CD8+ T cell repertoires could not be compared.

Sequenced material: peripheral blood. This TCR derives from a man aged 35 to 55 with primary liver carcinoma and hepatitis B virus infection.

This receptor has the CDR3 CSVDQGAGGTDTQYF. The sequence in DNA is TGCAGCGTTGACCAGGGGGCCGGAGGGACAGATACGCAGTATTTT. The chain is encoded by TRBV29-1 joined to TRBJ2-3, with 8 bases aligning to TRBD1. Based on the germline V gene, the CDR1 and CDR2 sequences are SQVTM and ANQGSEA. Ends trimmed: V by 3 bases, J by 3 bases; bases unmatched to a gene: 8. Its CDR3 holds 15 amino acids, cysteine through phenylalanine. Solely the CDR3 DNA is kept, with 45 bases framed from the first base.